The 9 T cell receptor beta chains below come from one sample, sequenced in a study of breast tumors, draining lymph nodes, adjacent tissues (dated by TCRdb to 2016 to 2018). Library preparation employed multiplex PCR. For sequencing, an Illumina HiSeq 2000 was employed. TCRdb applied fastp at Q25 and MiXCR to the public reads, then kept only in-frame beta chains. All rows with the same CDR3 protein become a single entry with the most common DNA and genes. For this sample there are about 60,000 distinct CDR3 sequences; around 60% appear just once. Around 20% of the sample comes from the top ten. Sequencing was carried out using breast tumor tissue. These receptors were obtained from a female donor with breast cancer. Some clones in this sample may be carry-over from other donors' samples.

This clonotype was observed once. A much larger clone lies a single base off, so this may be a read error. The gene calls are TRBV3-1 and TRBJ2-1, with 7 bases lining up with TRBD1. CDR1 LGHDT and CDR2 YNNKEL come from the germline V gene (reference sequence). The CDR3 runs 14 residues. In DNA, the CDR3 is TGTGCCAGCAGCTTCGGACAGGCCAACAATGAGCAGCTCTTC. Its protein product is CASSFGQANNEQLF.

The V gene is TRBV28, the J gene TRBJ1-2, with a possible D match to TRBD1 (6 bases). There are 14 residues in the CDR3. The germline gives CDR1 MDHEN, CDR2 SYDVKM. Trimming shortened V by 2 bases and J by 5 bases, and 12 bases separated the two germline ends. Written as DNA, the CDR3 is TGTGCCAGCAGTTTAGGGGGGCTGGGATATGGCTACACCTTC. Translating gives CASSLGGLGYGYTF.

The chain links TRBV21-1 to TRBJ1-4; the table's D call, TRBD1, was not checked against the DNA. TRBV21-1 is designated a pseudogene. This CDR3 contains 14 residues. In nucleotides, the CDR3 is TGTGCCAGCAGCAAAGAGGGGGCAAATTCAACCCTCCATTTT. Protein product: CASSKEGANSTLHF.

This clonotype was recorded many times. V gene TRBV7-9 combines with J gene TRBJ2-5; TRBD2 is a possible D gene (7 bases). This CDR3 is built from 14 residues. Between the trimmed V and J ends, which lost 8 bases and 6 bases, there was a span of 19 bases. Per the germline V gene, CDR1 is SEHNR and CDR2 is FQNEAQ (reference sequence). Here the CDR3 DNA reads TGTGCCAGCGGGGGGCGCCTAGCGGTACAGACCCAGTACTTC. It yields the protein CASGGRLAVQTQYF.

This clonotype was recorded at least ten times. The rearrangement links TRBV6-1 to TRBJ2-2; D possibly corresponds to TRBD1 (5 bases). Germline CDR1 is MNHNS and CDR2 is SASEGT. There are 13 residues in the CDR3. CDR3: CAGGRTSTGELFF. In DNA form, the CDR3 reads TGTGCGGGTGGCCGGACATCGACCGGGGAGCTGTTTTTT.

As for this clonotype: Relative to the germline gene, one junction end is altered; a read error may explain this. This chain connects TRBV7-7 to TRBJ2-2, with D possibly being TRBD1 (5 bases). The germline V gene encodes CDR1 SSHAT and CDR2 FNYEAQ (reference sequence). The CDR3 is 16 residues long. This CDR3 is CASSLLGQGNTGELFF. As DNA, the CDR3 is TGTGCTAGCAGCCTCCTAGGGCAGGGTAACACCGGGGAGCTGTTTTTT.

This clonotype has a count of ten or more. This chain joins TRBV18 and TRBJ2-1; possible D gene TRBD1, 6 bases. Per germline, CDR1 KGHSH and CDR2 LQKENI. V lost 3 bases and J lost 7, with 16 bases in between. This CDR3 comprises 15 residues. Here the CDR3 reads CASSPTPQGMNEQFF. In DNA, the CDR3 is TGTGCCAGCTCACCCACCCCTCAGGGGATGAATGAGCAGTTCTTC.

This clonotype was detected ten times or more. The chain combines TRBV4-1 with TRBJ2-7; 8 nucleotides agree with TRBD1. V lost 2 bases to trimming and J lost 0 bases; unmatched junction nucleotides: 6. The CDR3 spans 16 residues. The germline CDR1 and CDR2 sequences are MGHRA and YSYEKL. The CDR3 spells CASSQLPGQVSYEQYF. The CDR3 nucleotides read TGCGCCAGCAGCCAACTCCCGGGACAGGTCTCCTACGAGCAGTACTTC.

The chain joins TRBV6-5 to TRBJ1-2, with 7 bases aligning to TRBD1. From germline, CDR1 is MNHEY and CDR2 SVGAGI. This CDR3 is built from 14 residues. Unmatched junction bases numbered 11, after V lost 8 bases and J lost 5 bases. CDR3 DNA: TGTGCCAGCGGCCCCAGACAGGGAAGATATGGCTACACCTTC. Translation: CASGPRQGRYGYTF.